These 26 T cell receptor beta chains share one sample of origin, sequenced in a study of patients and donors after allogeneic stem cell transplantation. TCRdb ran MiXCR on the RT-PCR reads and lists one entry per CDR3 protein. The table shows 200,000 to 250,000 distinct CDR3 sequences, with roughly 38% occurring only once. Sequenced material: blood, either unsorted or a sorted T cell fraction (not recorded which). The source is a human donor who was either an allogeneic HSCT recipient or a stem cell or donor lymphocyte infusion donor (not recorded which). It is not recorded whose cells these are; they may come from a transplant donor.

This clonotype appeared a few times. J is TRBJ2-3 and V is TRBV12-3 or TRBV12-4, with D maybe TRBD1 (6 bases). The closer fit of TRBJ1-5 to the DNA end suggests the J call may be wrong. CDR3 length: 13 residues. Here the CDR3 DNA reads TGTGCCAGCGGGACACTTAGCACAGATACGCAGCATTTT. As protein: CASGTLSTDTQHF.

This sequence joins TRBV3-1 and TRBJ1-5; 9 bases match TRBD1. CDR1 is LGHDT and CDR2 is YNNKEL in the germline V gene (reference sequence). V lost 3 bases, J lost 5 bases, and 5 bases stayed unmatched. The CDR3 spans 15 residues. The CDR3 DNA reads TGTGCCAGCAGCCAGGGGACAGGGCGGTATCAGCCCCAGCATTTT. It is translated as CASSQGTGRYQPQHF.

The rearrangement links TRBV4-3 to TRBJ2-5, with TRBD1 as a possible D gene (5 bases). Trimming left V 8 bases short and J 3 bases short, with 16 bases between. Per germline, CDR1 LGHNA and CDR2 YSLEER. This CDR3 has 14 amino acids. The CDR3 is CASRYQGHEETQYF. DNA of the CDR3: TGCGCCAGCCGCTACCAGGGTCACGAAGAGACCCAGTACTTC.

V usage is TRBV4-1 and J usage is TRBJ2-7; 8 bases are a match to TRBD1. After removal of 5 bases from V and 7 bases from J, the junction contained 13 bases not matched to a gene. CDR3 length equals 15 residues. The V gene's germline CDR1 is MGHRA and CDR2 YSYEKL. CDR3 loop: CASSSGPTGGLEQYF. In nucleotides, the CDR3 is TGCGCCAGCAGCTCCGGTCCCACAGGGGGTTTAGAGCAGTACTTC.

V and J are TRBV4-1 and TRBJ2-7; a weak D match, TRBD2 (5 bases). From germline, CDR1 is MGHRA and CDR2 YSYEKL. The CDR3 runs 13 residues. The germline V and J ends were trimmed by 1 base and 6 bases, with 10 bases remaining between them. The CDR3 nucleotides read TGCGCCAGCAGCCAAGTACGCAGCGGCGAGCAGTACTTC. The encoded protein is CASSQVRSGEQYF.

This clonotype was found a few times. V gene TRBV14 combines with J gene TRBJ1-2, with D tentatively TRBD1 (5 bases). Germline CDR1 SGHDN, CDR2 FVKESK. The ends were cut back, 6 bases at V and 4 bases at J, with 15 bases in the middle. The length of the CDR3 is 14 residues. The CDR3 here is CASSPDSLLYGYTF. CDR3 DNA: TGTGCCAGCAGTCCCGACAGCCTTCTCTATGGCTACACCTTC.

This clonotype came up a few times. V gene TRBV4-2 combines with J gene TRBJ1-5; D is unclear. The CDR3 has 13 residues. The germline V and J ends were trimmed by 0 bases and 5 bases, with 5 bases remaining between them. CDR1 is LGHNA, CDR2 YNFKEQ, per germline. CDR3 DNA: TGTGCCAGCAGCCAAGATGGGGATCAGCCCCAGCATTTT. Translation: CASSQDGDQPQHF.

This clonotype was observed a handful of times. The genes are TRBV11-1 and TRBJ1-3; D not certain. The CDR3 extends over 13 amino acids. V lost 4 bases and J lost 2, with 6 bases in between. From germline, CDR1 is SGHAT and CDR2 FQDESV (reference sequence). The CDR3 loop is CASSYIAGNTIYF. The CDR3 nucleotides are TGTGCCAGCAGCTACATCGCTGGAAACACCATATATTTT.

This clonotype was counted once. The chain links TRBV20-1 to TRBJ2-2; 9 bases match TRBD2. CDR1 is DFQATT, CDR2 SNEGSKA, per germline (reference sequence). The CDR3 is 17 residues long. V gave up 0 bases and J gave up 6 bases; unmatched junction bases: 11. Written as DNA, the CDR3 is TGCAGTGCTAGAGATGCGCTAGCGGGGCTACAATCCGGGGAGCTGTTTTTT. Protein product: CSARDALAGLQSGELFF.

This clonotype was detected a few times. The chain combines TRBV12-3 or TRBV12-4 with TRBJ1-1; the D gene is possibly TRBD1 (6 bases). The CDR3 runs 13 residues. The ends were cut back, 5 bases at V and 1 base at J, with 8 bases in the middle. DNA of the CDR3: TGTGCCAGCAGTAGACAGGAGAACACTGAAGCTTTCTTT. Its translation: CASSRQENTEAFF.

This clonotype was counted a few times. V usage is TRBV5-1 and J usage is TRBJ1-1; tentative D call: TRBD1 (5 bases). Germline CDR1 SGHRS, CDR2 YFSETQ. This CDR3 is built from 15 residues. Trimming stripped 2 bases from V and 1 base from J, with 12 bases between. CDR3 DNA sequence: TGCGCCAGCAGCTTACAGGCCCGGGGGAACACTGAAGCTTTCTTT. Protein product: CASSLQARGNTEAFF.

This clonotype came up once. V usage is TRBV6-5 and J usage is TRBJ1-4, with TRBD1 as a possible D gene (6 bases). Germline V gene sequence: CDR1 MNHEY, CDR2 SVGAGI. Trimming took off 6 bases at V and 9 bases at J, with 17 bases between the two ends. CDR3 length equals 14 residues. This chain's CDR3 is CASSSGARGKKLFF. In DNA form, the CDR3 reads TGTGCCAGCAGCTCGGGGGCAAGGGGCAAAAAACTGTTTTTT.

The V and J genes are TRBV11-2 and TRBJ1-5; 12 nucleotides match TRBD1. The germline CDR1 and CDR2 sequences are SGHAT and FQNNGV. This CDR3 has 18 residues. Germline trimming cut 5 bases from V and 1 base from J; bases unmatched to any gene: 9. CDR3 sequence: CASSLAGQGARSNQPQHF. Written as DNA, the CDR3 is TGTGCCAGCAGCCTCGCGGGACAGGGGGCGAGGAGCAATCAGCCCCAGCATTTT.

The chain carries TRBV9 and TRBJ2-1; D tentatively fits TRBD1 or TRBD2 (6 bases each). Per the germline V gene, CDR1 is SGDLS and CDR2 is YYNGEE. V lost 0 bases and J 0 bases, leaving 13 bases between the germline ends. The CDR3 is made up of 17 amino acids. As DNA, the CDR3 is TGTGCCAGCAGCGTAGCGGGGGCCGATTTCTCCTACAATGAGCAGTTCTTC. It specifies CASSVAGADFSYNEQFF.

This chain joins TRBV6-2 or TRBV6-3 and TRBJ1-5; 7 bases fit TRBD1. The germline V gene has CDR1 MNHEY and CDR2 SVGEGT. This CDR3 contains 14 residues. V shed 6 bases, J shed 6 bases, and the junction held 8 bases outside the gene matches. The CDR3 loop reads CASRSTGVIQPQHF. The CDR3 DNA is TGTGCCAGCAGATCTACAGGGGTAATTCAGCCCCAGCATTTT.

This clonotype was seen a few times. The chain employs TRBV7-2 and TRBJ1-6; D gene ambiguous. With 5 bases removed from V and 7 bases from J, the gap between germline ends came to 15 bases. The CDR3 has 15 residues. CDR1 and CDR2 (germline): SGHTA, FQGNSA. Here the CDR3 reads CASSLAPRPNSPLHF. DNA of the CDR3: TGTGCCAGCAGCCTCGCCCCGCGACCCAATTCACCCCTCCACTTT.

This sequence joins TRBV12-3 or TRBV12-4 and TRBJ2-5; 15 bases fit TRBD2. The CDR3 loop spans 16 amino acids. Trimming took 5 bases from V and 3 from J; bases not matched to a gene: 4. DNA of the CDR3: TGTGCCAGCAGTCCGCGGACTAGCGGGGGGGAAGAGACCCAGTACTTC. Translating it yields CASSPRTSGGEETQYF.

The chain joins TRBV3-1 to TRBJ1-6; TRBD1 aligns across 7 bases. The CDR3 is made up of 15 amino acids. Germline CDR1 reads LGHDT; CDR2 reads YNNKEL (reference sequence). The J segment lost 10 bases and the V segment lost 5 bases, leaving 11 bases of the junction unmatched. CDR3 DNA sequence: TGTGCCAGCAGCTTGAGGGGAGGGGGCAGCTCACCCCTCCACTTT. Encoded protein: CASSLRGGGSSPLHF. The full variable domain, in which reference TRBV3-1 and TRBJ1-6 provide the parts outside the CDR3, is DTAVSQTPKYLVTQMGNDKSIKCEQNLGHDTMYWYKQDSKKFLKIMFSYNNKELIINETVPNRFSPKSPDKAHLNLHINSLELGDSAVYFCASSLRGGGSSPLHFGNGTRLTVT.

The chain has TRBV24-1 and TRBJ1-4, with TRBD1 matching over 8 bases. Trimming removed 3 bases from V and 7 bases from J; junction bases left unmatched: 6. CDR1 KGHDR and CDR2 SFDVKD come from the germline V gene. The CDR3 runs to 15 residues. This CDR3 reads CATSDAGGAGEKLFF. DNA of the CDR3: TGTGCCACCAGTGATGCAGGGGGCGCGGGTGAAAAACTGTTTTTT.

The sample holds a few counts of this clonotype. The rearrangement links TRBV3-1 to TRBJ2-4, with D unresolved. The V gene's germline CDR1 is LGHDT and CDR2 YNNKEL (reference sequence). The V and J ends lost 8 bases and 4 bases respectively, with 18 bases between them. The CDR3 has 15 amino acids. The CDR3 reads CASLPGPLMKNIQYF. The CDR3 region has the DNA TGTGCCAGCCTCCCCGGTCCGTTGATGAAAAACATTCAGTACTTC.

J is TRBJ1-1 and V is TRBV4-3; D is perhaps TRBD1 (5 bases). The CDR3 is 12 amino acids. CDR1 and CDR2 (germline): LGHNA, YSLEER. V was clipped by 3 bases and J by 7 bases, with 9 bases between them. CDR3 sequence (DNA): TGCGCCAGCAGCCAGGGGAGGGGTGAAGCTTTCTTT. Its protein product is CASSQGRGEAFF.

The V call is TRBV9, the J call TRBJ1-6; D is undetermined. The CDR3 is 14 amino acids. CDR1 and CDR2 (germline): SGDLS, YYNGEE. The germline V and J ends were trimmed by 0 bases and 9 bases, with 10 bases remaining between them. The chain's CDR3 is CASSVAPYGSPLHF. The CDR3 nucleotides are TGTGCCAGCAGCGTAGCCCCCTACGGTTCACCCCTCCACTTT. Full variable domain (missing parts from reference TRBV9 and TRBJ1-6): DSGVTQTPKHLITATGQRVTLRCSPRSGDLSVYWYQQSLDQGLQFLIQYYNGEERAKGNILERFSAQQFPDLHSELNLSSLELGDSALYFCASSVAPYGSPLHFGNGTRLTVT.

This chain joins TRBV6-2 or TRBV6-3 and TRBJ1-1; perhaps TRBD1 as D (6 bases). The germline V gene has CDR1 MNHEY and CDR2 SVGEGT. The V gene lost 6 bases and the J gene lost 5 bases, with 19 bases spanning the gap. There are 15 residues in the CDR3. The DNA for the CDR3 is TGTGCCAGCAGACCCGGACCTCCTAGGGGGACTGAAGCTTTCTTT. Amino acids: CASRPGPPRGTEAFF.

CDR3 protein: CAISPGQGGYNEQFF. The CDR3 DNA sequence: TGTGCCATCAGTCCGGGACAGGGGGGGTACAATGAGCAGTTCTTC. The chain recombines TRBV10-3 with TRBJ2-1, with 11 bases matching TRBD1. There are 15 residues in the CDR3. V was pared by 5 bases and J by 4 bases, with 4 bases of the junction left unmatched. Germline V lookup: CDR1 ENHRY, CDR2 SYGVKD.

This chain joins TRBV28 and TRBJ2-5, with 9 bases aligning to TRBD1. Germline V gene lookup returns CDR1 MDHEN and CDR2 SYDVKM. V trimming: 7 bases; J trimming: 2 bases; junction bases outside the gene matches: 8. This CDR3 comprises 15 residues. CDR3 in amino acids: CASNGAGTGQETQYF. In DNA form, the CDR3 reads TGTGCCAGCAACGGGGCGGGGACAGGGCAAGAGACCCAGTACTTC.

This chain links TRBV4-3 with TRBJ1-3; no firm D call. The CDR3 spans 17 residues. Germline V CDR1 and CDR2: LGHNA, YSLEER. Trimming removed 0 bases at V and 0 bases at J, with 12 bases between. This CDR3 is CASSQDKLRGSGNTIYF. The CDR3 DNA follows: TGCGCCAGCAGCCAAGATAAGCTGCGAGGCTCTGGAAACACCATATATTTT.